This T cell receptor beta chain was identified in a study of monozygotic twins with inflammatory bowel disease. Study conclusions and caveats: In the analysis, different T cell subtypes could not be told apart.

Blood samples, whole and unsorted for T cells, yielded the isolated total RNA. On this clonotype itself: Its antigen is currently unknown.

A 6-nucleotide sample barcode was carried by the UMIs, which template switching added. TCRalpha and TCRbeta cDNA was put through two nested PCRs of roughly 17 and 9 cycles. TCRdb reprocessed the 5' RACE reads, with one entry per CDR3 protein and no DNA. The ten top clones account for 1.6%, within a sample of approximately 200,000 distinct CDR3 sequences. Germline V gene data show CDR1 as LNHDA and CDR2 as SQIVND (reference sequence). CDR3 length equals 14 residues. The chain joins TRBV19 to TRBJ2-1; without DNA, the TCRdb call of TRBD2 cannot be checked. This TCR derives from a human donor with ulcerative colitis or Crohn's disease, or a healthy co-twin of an affected twin (not recorded which). Sequencing was done on a sample of blood. CDR3 loop: CASNRRGGYNEQFF.